Listed below are T cell receptor beta chains from one sample, sequenced in a study of T-cell reconstitution after alpha-beta-depleted transplantation in children. TCRdb re-called the PCR reads through MiXCR, storing one row per CDR3 protein. The sample lists about 540,000 distinct CDR3 sequences, more than 20% occurring once. The sequencing used PBMCs, collected before TCRalphabeta/CD19-depleted stem cell transplant. The receptors were gathered from a boy less than two years old with Wiskott-Aldrich syndrome, due to receive a stem cell transplant. Each CDR3 is given with its conserved first and last residue.

>TRBV5-1|TRBJ1-3
CASTTGQGMGNTIYF
>TRBV7-2|TRBJ2-7
CASSSGTGTGVTYEQYF
>TRBV7-3|TRBJ2-1
CASSLKAPISGRISYNEQFF
>TRBV18|TRBJ2-1
CASSPPRGREEQFF
>TRBV20-1|TRBJ2-1
CSARVPLAHEQFF
>TRBV21-1|TRBJ2-7
CASSLGPEGYEQYF
>TRBV24-1|TRBJ2-2
CATSDTYPGQRTGELFF
>TRBV12-3/TRBV12-4|TRBJ1-1
CASSPGTPNTEAFF
>TRBV19|TRBJ2-1
CATLPSGSVNEQFF
>TRBV24-1|TRBJ2-1
CATSDLDGPSYNEQFF
>TRBV6-5|TRBJ1-6
CASSYSVGAESPLHF
>TRBV20-1|TRBJ2-1
CSALPGQGYNEQFF
>TRBV5-5|TRBJ2-2
CASSLEGTATGELFF
>TRBV4-1|TRBJ2-1
CASSQDLTGSLPEQFF
>TRBV9|TRBJ2-5
CASSVAGTGGLKTQYF
>TRBV9|TRBJ2-3
CASSVGSRGDTQYF
>TRBV13|TRBJ2-2
CASSLGLAERTGELFF
>TRBV6-1|TRBJ1-2
CASSEVGYYGYTF
>TRBV10-3|TRBJ2-6
CAISGRDSLFISGANVLTF
>TRBV12-3/TRBV12-4|TRBJ1-5
CASSSGGLGGLNQPQHF
>TRBV19|TRBJ2-2
CASRRFGTGVDTGELFF
>TRBV7-2|TRBJ1-6
CASSLARHYNSPLHF
>TRBV4-1|TRBJ2-7
CASSQVTGRPVYEQYF
>TRBV5-1|TRBJ2-1
CASSFGDREANEQFF
>TRBV6-2/TRBV6-3|TRBJ1-1
CASRVGPEAFF
>TRBV27|TRBJ2-2
CASSSPSGELFF
>TRBV5-1|TRBJ2-5
CASGPTGVQETQYF
>TRBV5-6|TRBJ2-7
CASSLELSSTEQYF
>TRBV5-5|TRBJ2-1
CASIISHRGSYNEQFF
>TRBV20-1|TRBJ2-5
CSAPGLVQETQYF
>TRBV5-1|TRBJ2-1
CASSLRQQIYNEQFF
>TRBV5-1|TRBJ2-1
CASSAGLVSYNEQFF
>TRBV10-3|TRBJ2-1
CAISGATSYNEQFF
>TRBV7-3|TRBJ1-6
CASSKQGGTYNSPLHF
>TRBV24-1|TRBJ2-3
CATSELGTGLGTDTQYF